The source of this TCR beta chain is a study of T cell repertoires in cytomegalovirus infection. Turning to this clonotype: Its antigen is not identified.

V lost 4 bases and J 0 bases, leaving 12 bases between the germline ends. The CDR3 covers 16 residues. CDR1 and CDR2 from the germline V gene are SGHDN and FVKESK. TCRdb independently ran MiXCR on the reads; one entry per CDR3 protein. The data contain 70,000 to 85,000 distinct CDR3 sequences, roughly 37% of them singletons. This chain connects TRBV14 to TRBJ2-2, with D maybe TRBD2 (5 bases). Sequenced material: CD8+ T cells from cultured PBMCs, taken from culture after CMV antigen stimulation. The clonotype originates from a human donor in good health (CMV status not recorded). Some clones in this sample may be carry-over from other donors' samples. The CDR3 reads CASSPTNGANTGELFF. For the CDR3, the DNA is TGTGCCAGCAGCCCTACTAACGGGGCGAACACCGGGGAGCTGTTTTTT. The whole variable domain, remainder taken from reference TRBV14 and TRBJ2-2, is EAGVTQFPSHSVIEKGQTVTLRCDPISGHDNLYWYRRVMGKEIKFLLHFVKESKQDESGMPNNRFLAERTGGTYSTLKVQPAELEDSGVYFCASSPTNGANTGELFFGEGSRLTVL.